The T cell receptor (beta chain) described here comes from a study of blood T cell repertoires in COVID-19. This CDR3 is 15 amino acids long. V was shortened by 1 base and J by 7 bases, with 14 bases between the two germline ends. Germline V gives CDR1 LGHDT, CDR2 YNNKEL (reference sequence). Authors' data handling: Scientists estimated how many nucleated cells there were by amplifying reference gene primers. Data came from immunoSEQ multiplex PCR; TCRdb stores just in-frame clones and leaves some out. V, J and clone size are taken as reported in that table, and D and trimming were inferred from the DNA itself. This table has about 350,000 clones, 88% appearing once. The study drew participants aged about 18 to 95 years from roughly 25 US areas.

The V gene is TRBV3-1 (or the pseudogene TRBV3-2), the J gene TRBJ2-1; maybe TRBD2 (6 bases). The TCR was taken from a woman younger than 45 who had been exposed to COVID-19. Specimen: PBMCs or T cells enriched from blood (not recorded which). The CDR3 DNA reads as TGTGCCAGCAGCCAAGGGCTAGCGATCCTAAATGAGCAGTTCTTC. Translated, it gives CASSQGLAILNEQFF.